This T cell receptor (beta chain) was captured by sequencing in a study of blood T cell repertoires in COVID-19 (dated by TCRdb to 2019 to 2021). For the study in its entirety: The collaborator samples originated in the United States, Italy and Spain and spanned the acute and convalescent phases of COVID-19. Nearly every sample came with metadata listing a de-identified subject ID, COVID-19 status, age in years and sex. The repertoires were released in a freely available public database meant as a resource for research on the immune response to SARS-CoV-2. Subjects who had been exposed to COVID-19, were actively infected with it, or had recovered from it provided the deeply sampled blood TCRbeta repertoires that made up the dataset. HLA class I and class II types, where available, came from metadata supplied by the sample provider rather than from assay-based typing. The prospective study material was composed of cDNA or gDNA derived from T cells, B-cell-depleted T cells, or PBMCs. The samples were drawn from two sources: the first 160 participants of the ongoing ImmuneRACE study, and 1,000 to 1,500 subjects contributed by 6 global collaborators. The study at large found these results: The quantity of clinical and demographic metadata differed by source and by participant and was supplied without curation.

Comments on this clone: The antigen it binds to is not known. No base quality information exists; no much larger clone differs at one position.

V loses 5 bases, J loses 5 bases, and the germline ends lie 17 bases apart. The CDR3 measures 15 amino acids from cysteine to phenylalanine. Kept here is only the CDR3 DNA, which spans 45 bases and is read in frame from base 1. The CDR1 and CDR2 encoded by the germline V gene (reference sequence) are SEHNR and FQNEAQ. Whole blood was collected in K2EDTA tubes by collaborating institutions according to the institutions' own protocols. Collaborator samples were shipped for TCRbeta analysis as frozen whole blood, isolated PBMCs, or DNA extracted from either sample type. TCRbeta CDR3 regions were amplified from genomic DNA using the immunoSEQ Assay, a bias-controlled multiplex PCR. As for the authors' bioinformatics: The number of nucleated cells in each sample was estimated by amplification of reference gene primers within the assay. Sequence reads were collapsed and filtered to measure the absolute abundance of every unique TCRbeta CDR3 rearrangement. For each sample, productive Simpson clonality was calculated as the square root of Simpson's diversity index across productive rearrangements. In its TCRdb copy, this immuneACCESS table keeps in-frame sequences only and misses some clones. Where compared with another copy, unresolved V genes explain less than half of these, and the others have no known cause. Clone size and the V and J calls come from that table; the DNA yielded D and trimming. The sample table lists 45,000 or so clones, about 88% of them with a count of one. About 5% of the sample comes from the top ten.

The chain uses TRBV7-9 and TRBJ2-3; TRBD2 might be the D gene, on 6 matching bases. The sequencing input was peripheral blood. The receptor was derived from a man aged 35-49 years with active COVID-19. This receptor carries the CDR3 CASSQGSGGKDTQYF. At the DNA level, the sequence is TGTGCCAGCAGCCAGGGCTCCGGGGGAAAAGATACGCAGTATTTT.